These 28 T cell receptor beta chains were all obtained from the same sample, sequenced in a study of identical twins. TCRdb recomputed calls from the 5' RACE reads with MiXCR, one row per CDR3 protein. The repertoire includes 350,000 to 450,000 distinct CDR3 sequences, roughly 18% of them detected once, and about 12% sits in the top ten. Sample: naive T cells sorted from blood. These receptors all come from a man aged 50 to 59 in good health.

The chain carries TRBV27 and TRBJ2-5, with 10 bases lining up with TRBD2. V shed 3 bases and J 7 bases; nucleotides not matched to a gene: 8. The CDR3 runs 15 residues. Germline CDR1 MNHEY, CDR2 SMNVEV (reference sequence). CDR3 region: CASSLGSGRTGTQYF. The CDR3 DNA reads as TGTGCCAGCAGTTTGGGTAGCGGGAGGACGGGGACCCAGTACTTC.

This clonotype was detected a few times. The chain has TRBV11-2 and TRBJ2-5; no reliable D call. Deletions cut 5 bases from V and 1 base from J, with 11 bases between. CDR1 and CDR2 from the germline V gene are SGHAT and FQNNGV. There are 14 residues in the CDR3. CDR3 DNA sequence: TGTGCCAGCAGCCCTCAATGGACCCAAGAGACCCAGTACTTC. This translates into CASSPQWTQETQYF.

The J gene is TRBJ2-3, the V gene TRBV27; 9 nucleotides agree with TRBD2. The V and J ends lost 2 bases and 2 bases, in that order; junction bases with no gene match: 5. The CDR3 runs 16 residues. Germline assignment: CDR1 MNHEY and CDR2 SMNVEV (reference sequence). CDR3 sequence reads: CASSLVAGAFTDTQYF. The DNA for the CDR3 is TGTGCCAGCAGTTTAGTAGCGGGGGCGTTCACAGATACGCAGTATTTT.

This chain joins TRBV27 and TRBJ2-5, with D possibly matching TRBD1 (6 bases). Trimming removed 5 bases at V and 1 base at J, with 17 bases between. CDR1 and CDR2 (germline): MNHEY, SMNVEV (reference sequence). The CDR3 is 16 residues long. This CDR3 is CASSPTLRGGQETQYF. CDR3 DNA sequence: TGTGCCAGCAGTCCTACCTTGAGAGGGGGCCAAGAGACCCAGTACTTC.

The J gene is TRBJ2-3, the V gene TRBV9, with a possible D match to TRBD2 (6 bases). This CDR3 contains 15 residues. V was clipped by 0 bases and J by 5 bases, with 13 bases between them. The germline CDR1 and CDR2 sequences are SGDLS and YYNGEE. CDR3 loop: CASSVAGVGRDTQYF. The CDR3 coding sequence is TGTGCCAGCAGCGTAGCGGGAGTAGGGAGAGATACGCAGTATTTT.

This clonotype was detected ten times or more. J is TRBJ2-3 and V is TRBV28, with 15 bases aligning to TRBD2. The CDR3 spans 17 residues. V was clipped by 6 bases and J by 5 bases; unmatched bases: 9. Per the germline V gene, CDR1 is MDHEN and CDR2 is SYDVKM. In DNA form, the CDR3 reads TGTGCCAGCAGCCACAGGACTAGCGGGAGGGCGAGAGATACGCAGTATTTT. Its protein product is CASSHRTSGRARDTQYF.

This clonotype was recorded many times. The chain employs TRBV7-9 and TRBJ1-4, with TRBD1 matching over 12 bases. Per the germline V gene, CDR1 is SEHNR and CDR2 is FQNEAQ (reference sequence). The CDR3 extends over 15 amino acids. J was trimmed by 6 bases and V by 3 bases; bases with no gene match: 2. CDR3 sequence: CASSFGTGGDEKLFF. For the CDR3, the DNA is TGTGCCAGCAGCTTTGGGACAGGGGGCGATGAAAAACTGTTTTTT.

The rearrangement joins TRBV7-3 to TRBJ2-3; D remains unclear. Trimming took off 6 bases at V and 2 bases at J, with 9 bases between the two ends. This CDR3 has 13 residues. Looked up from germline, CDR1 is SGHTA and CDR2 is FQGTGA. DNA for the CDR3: TGTGCCAGCAGTCAAAACCCCACAGATACGCAGTATTTT. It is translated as CASSQNPTDTQYF.

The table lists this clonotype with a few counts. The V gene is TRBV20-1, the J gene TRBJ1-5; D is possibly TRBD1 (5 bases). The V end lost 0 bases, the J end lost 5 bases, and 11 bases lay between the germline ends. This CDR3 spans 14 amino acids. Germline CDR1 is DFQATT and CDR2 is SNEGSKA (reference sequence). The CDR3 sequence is CSARDRAEDQPQHF. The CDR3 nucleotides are TGCAGTGCTAGAGACAGGGCCGAGGATCAGCCCCAGCATTTT.

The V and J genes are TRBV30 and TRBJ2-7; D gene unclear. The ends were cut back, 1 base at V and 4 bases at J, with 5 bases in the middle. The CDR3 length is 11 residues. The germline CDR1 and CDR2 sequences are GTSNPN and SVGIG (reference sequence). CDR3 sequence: CAWSGGYEQYF. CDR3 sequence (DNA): TGTGCCTGGAGTGGAGGATACGAGCAGTACTTC.

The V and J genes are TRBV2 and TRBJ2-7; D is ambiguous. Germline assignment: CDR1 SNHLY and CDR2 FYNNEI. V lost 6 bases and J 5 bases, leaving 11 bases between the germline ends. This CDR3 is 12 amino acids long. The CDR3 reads CASRRLGDEQYF. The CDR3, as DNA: TGTGCCAGCAGGCGCCTAGGTGACGAGCAGTACTTC.

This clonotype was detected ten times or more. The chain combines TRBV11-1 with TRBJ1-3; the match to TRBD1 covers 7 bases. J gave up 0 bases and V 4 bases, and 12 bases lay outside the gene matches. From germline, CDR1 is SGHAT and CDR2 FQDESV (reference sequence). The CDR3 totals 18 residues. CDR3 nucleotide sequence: TGTGCCAGCAGCTCTTCCGGGACAGCGCTAAACTCTGGAAACACCATATATTTT. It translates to CASSSSGTALNSGNTIYF. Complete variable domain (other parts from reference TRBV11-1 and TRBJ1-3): EAEVAQSPRYKITEKSQAVAFWCDPISGHATLYWYRQILGQGPELLVQFQDESVVDDSQLPKDRFSAERLKGVDSTLKIQPAELGDSAMYLCASSSSGTALNSGNTIYFGEGSWLTVV.

In DNA, the CDR3 is TGTGCCTGTCCAGGGGGCGCGGATGGCTACACCTTC. Its translation is CACPGGADGYTF. The V and J genes are TRBV5-5 and TRBJ1-2; 8 bases align to TRBD1. The CDR3 is 12 amino acids. V shed 10 bases, J shed 6 bases, and the junction held 8 bases outside the gene matches. CDR1 is SGHKS, CDR2 YYEKEE, per germline (reference sequence).

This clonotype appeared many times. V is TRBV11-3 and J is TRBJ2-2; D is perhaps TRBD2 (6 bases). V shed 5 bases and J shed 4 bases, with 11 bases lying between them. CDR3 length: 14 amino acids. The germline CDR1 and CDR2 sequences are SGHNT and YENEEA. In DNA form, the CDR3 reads TGTGCCAGCAGCCCGGGACTCTCCACCGGGGAGCTGTTTTTT. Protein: CASSPGLSTGELFF. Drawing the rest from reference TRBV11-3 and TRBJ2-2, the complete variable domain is EAGVVQSPRYKIIEKKQPVAFWCNPISGHNTLYWYLQNLGQGPELLIRYENEEAVDDSQLPKDRFSAERLKGVDSTLKIQPAELGDSAVYLCASSPGLSTGELFFGEGSRLTVL.

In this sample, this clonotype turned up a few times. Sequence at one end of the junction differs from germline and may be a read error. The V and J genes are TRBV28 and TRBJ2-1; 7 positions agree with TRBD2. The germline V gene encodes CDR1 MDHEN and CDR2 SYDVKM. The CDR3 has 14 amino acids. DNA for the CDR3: TGTGCCAGCAGTTTATCCGGCGGGAGAATGCGAAGGGTCTTC. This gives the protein CASSLSGGRMRRVF.

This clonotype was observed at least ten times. CDR3 loop: CASSYGDPRVGTQYF. Here the CDR3 DNA reads TGTGCCAGCAGTTACGGGGACCCTCGGGTGGGGACCCAGTACTTC. The chain combines TRBV6-5 with TRBJ2-5; D may match TRBD1 or TRBD2 (5 bases each). Germline V gene data show CDR1 as MNHEY and CDR2 as SVGAGI. Between the trimmed V and J ends, which lost 2 bases and 7 bases, there was a span of 17 bases. The CDR3 extends over 15 amino acids.

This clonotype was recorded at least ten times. In DNA form, the CDR3 reads TGCGCCAGCAGCTTAGGACAGGGAAGGATTAGCTATGGCTACACCTTC. Its translation is CASSLGQGRISYGYTF. This sequence joins TRBV5-1 and TRBJ1-2; 8 nucleotides line up with TRBD1. After removal of 2 bases from V and 4 bases from J, the junction contained 10 bases not matched to a gene. CDR3 length equals 16 residues. Germline lookup yields CDR1 SGHRS and CDR2 YFSETQ.

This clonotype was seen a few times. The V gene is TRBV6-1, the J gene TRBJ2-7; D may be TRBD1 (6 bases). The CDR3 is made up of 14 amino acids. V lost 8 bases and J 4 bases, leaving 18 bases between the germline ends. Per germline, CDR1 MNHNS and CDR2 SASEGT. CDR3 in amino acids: CASVGQPFSYEQYF. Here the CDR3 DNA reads TGTGCCAGCGTCGGACAGCCCTTTTCATACGAGCAGTACTTC.

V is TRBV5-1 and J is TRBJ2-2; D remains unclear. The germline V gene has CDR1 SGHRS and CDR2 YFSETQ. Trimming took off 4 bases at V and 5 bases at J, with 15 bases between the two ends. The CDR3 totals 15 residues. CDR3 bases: TGCGCCAGCAGCCCCAGTACCCTGGGGACCGGGGAGCTGTTTTTT. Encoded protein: CASSPSTLGTGELFF. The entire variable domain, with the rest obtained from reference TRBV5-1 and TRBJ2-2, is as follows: KAGVTQTPRYLIKTRGQQVTLSCSPISGHRSVSWYQQTPGQGLQFLFEYFSETQRNKGNFPGRFSGRQFSNSRSEMNVSTLELGDSALYLCASSPSTLGTGELFFGEGSRLTVL.

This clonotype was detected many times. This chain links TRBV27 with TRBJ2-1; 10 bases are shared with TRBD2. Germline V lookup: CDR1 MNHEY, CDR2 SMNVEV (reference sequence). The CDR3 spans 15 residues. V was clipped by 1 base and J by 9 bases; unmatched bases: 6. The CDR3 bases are TGTGCCAGCAGTTTATTTCTAGCGGGAGTAGGTGAGCAGTTCTTC. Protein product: CASSLFLAGVGEQFF.

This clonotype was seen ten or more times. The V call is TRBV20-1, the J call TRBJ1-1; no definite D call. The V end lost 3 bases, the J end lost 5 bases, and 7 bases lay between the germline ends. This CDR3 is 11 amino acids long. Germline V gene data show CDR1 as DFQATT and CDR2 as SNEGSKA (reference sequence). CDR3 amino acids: CSASQPTEAFF. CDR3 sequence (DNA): TGCAGTGCTAGCCAGCCAACTGAAGCTTTCTTT.

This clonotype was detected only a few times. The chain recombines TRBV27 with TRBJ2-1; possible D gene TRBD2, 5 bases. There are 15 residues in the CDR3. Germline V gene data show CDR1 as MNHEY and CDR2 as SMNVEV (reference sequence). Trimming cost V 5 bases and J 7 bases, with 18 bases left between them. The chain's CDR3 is CASSPGLDRRNEQFF. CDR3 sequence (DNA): TGTGCCAGCAGTCCCGGACTTGATCGAAGGAATGAGCAGTTCTTC.

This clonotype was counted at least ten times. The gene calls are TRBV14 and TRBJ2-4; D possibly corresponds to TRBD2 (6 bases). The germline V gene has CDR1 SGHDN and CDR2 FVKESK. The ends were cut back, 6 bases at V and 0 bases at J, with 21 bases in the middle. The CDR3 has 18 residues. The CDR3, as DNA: TGTGCCAGCAGTAAGGGACCGGCCTTGGGACTAGCCAAAAACATTCAGTACTTC. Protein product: CASSKGPALGLAKNIQYF.

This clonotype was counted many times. The CDR3 region has the DNA TGTGCCAGCAGCCGGACAGGGGGCGAGCAGTACTTC. Encoded protein: CASSRTGGEQYF. This chain joins TRBV12-3 or TRBV12-4 and TRBJ2-7; 10 bases match TRBD1. This CDR3 is built from 12 residues. With V trimmed by 6 bases and J by 6 bases, 2 bases remained unmatched.

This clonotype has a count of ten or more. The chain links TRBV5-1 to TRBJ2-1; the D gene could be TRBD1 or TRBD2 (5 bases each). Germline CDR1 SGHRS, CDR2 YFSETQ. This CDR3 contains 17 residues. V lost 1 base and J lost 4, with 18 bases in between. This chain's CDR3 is CASSLSGTRGYYNEQFF. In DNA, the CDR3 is TGCGCCAGCAGCTTGTCGGGGACCCGCGGGTATTACAATGAGCAGTTCTTC.

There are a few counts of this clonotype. CDR3 in amino acids: CASSQGGFAEAFF. The CDR3 DNA reads as TGTGCCAGCAGCCAAGGGGGTTTCGCTGAAGCTTTCTTT. The chain combines TRBV4-2 with TRBJ1-1; no reliable D call. In germline, CDR1 is LGHNA, CDR2 YNFKEQ. This CDR3 region has 13 residues. V was pared by 1 base and J by 6 bases, with 9 bases between.

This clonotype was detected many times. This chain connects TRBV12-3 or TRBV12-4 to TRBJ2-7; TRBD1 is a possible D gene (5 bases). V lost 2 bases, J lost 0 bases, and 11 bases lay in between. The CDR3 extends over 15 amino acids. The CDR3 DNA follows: TGTGCCAGCAGTTTAAGCCCCGACAGCTCCTACGAGCAGTACTTC. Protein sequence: CASSLSPDSSYEQYF.

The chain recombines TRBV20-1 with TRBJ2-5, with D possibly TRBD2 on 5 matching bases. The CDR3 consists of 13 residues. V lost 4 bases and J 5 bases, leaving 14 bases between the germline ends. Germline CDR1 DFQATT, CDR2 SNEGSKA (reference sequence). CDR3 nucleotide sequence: TGCAGTGCTATTCGGACTCAGATGGAGACCCAGTACTTC. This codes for CSAIRTQMETQYF.